The text below deals with one TCR beta chain. Its specific antigen is unknown. No much larger clone is present one base from it, and per-base qualities are unavailable. The immunoSEQ Assay, a bias-controlled multiplex PCR, was used to amplify TCRbeta CDR3 regions from genomic DNA. As for the authors' bioinformatics: Within the assay, amplification of reference gene primers was used to estimate how many nucleated cells each sample contained. Sequence reads were collapsed and filtered to measure the absolute abundance of every unique TCRbeta CDR3 rearrangement. Productive Simpson clonality was computed per sample as the square root of Simpson's diversity index over productive rearrangements. TCRdb holds this immuneACCESS table with in-frame rearrangements only. Some clones are missing; in checked studies, unresolved V genes explain under half, and the rest has no known cause. The V and J calls and the clone size are those of that table, but D and trimming were determined from the DNA. This sample holds 150,000 to 200,000 clones; about 70% were observed only once. The biggest ten clones account for roughly 8.7% of the sample.

The record originates from a study of blood T cell repertoires in COVID-19 (dated by TCRdb to the early 2020s). In terms of the full investigation: The collaborator samples originated in the United States, Italy and Spain and spanned the acute and convalescent phases of COVID-19. The samples were drawn from the first 160 participants of the ongoing ImmuneRACE study and from 1,254 subjects provided by 6 global collaborators. The repertoires were released in a freely available public database meant as a resource for research on the immune response to SARS-CoV-2. The prospective study material was composed of cDNA or gDNA derived from T cells, B-cell-depleted T cells, or PBMCs. The dataset comprised deeply sampled blood TCRbeta repertoires from subjects exposed to, actively infected with, or recovered from COVID-19. Sample metadata almost always included a de-identified subject ID, COVID-19 status, age in years and sex. Where available, HLA class I and class II types were obtained from metadata supplied by the sample provider rather than from assay-based typing. What the study reported, not specific to this receptor: The quantity of clinical and demographic metadata differed by source and by participant and was supplied without curation.

The collaborating institutions used their own protocols to collect whole blood in K2EDTA tubes. For TCRbeta analysis, collaborator samples were shipped as frozen whole blood, as isolated PBMCs, or as DNA extracted from either sample type. V has 5 bases trimmed and J has 9 bases trimmed; junction bases matching no gene number 15. The CDR3 numbers 16 residues from cysteine through phenylalanine. Just CDR3 DNA is preserved here, 48 bases in frame from base 1. According to the germline V gene, CDR1 reads LGHNT and CDR2 reads FRNRAP. Recombination linked TRBV12-5 to TRBJ1-5; 8 central nucleotides agree with TRBD1. This TCR derives from a woman aged 45 to 65 with active or convalescent COVID-19. The specimen was peripheral blood. The base sequence is TGTGCTAGTGGTATTTCAAACGGACAGGGCCGTCGGCCCCAGCATTTT. It codes for CASGISNGQGRRPQHF.